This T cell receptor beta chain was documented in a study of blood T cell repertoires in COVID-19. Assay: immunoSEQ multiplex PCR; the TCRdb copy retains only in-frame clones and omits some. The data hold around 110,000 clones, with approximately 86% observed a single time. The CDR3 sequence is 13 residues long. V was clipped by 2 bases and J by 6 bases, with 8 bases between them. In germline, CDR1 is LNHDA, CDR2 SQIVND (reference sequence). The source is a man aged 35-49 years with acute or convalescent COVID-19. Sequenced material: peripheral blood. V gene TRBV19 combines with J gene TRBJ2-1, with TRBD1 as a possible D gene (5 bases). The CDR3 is CASSIQGSNEQFF. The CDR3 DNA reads TGTGCCAGTAGTATACAGGGAAGCAATGAGCAGTTCTTC.